This entry features one T cell receptor (beta chain) sequence. Its antigen remains unidentified. The data belong to a study of T cells in Graves' hyperthyroidism and ophthalmopathy. Regarding the study as a whole: Classification by a 13 V-J model distinguished ophthalmopathy from stable hyperthyroidism. Researchers found most expanded thyroid clonotypes above 0.001 in blood as well.

CDR3 length equals 11 residues. The germline gives CDR1 SGDLS, CDR2 YYNGEE. V trimming: 3 bases; J trimming: 10 bases; junction bases outside the gene matches: 3. A patient was excluded if there was uncontrolled infection, other autoimmune disease, pregnancy or lactation. Template material for amplifying TCR beta CDR3 regions consisted of RNA transcripts. First-round RT-PCR of the TCR CDR3 relied on the HTBI primer set. TCRdb used MiXCR to reprocess the multiplex PCR reads, holding one entry per CDR3 protein. The table has approximately 510,000 distinct CDR3 sequences, over 35% seen once; the top ten hold 35% to 50%.

The sample taken for sequencing was peripheral blood or thyroid tissue (not recorded which). The clonotype was recovered from an adult woman with Graves' disease, either hyperthyroidism or ophthalmopathy (not recorded which). The chain uses TRBV9 and TRBJ2-5; 7 nucleotides match TRBD1. The CDR3 sequence is CASSERDSQYF. CDR3 bases: TGTGCCAGCAGCGAACGGGACAGCCAGTACTTC.